Below, one T cell receptor (beta chain) is given with its context. V trimming: 6 bases; J trimming: 4 bases; junction bases outside the gene matches: 10. This CDR3 comprises 14 residues. Germline CDR1 and CDR2: DFQATT and SNEGSKA (reference sequence). TCRdb's copy holds only in-frame clones and misses some; the assay was immunoSEQ multiplex PCR. The repertoire holds roughly 42,000 clones, with 80% to 90% as singletons. The data belong to a study of blood T cell repertoires in COVID-19. Study overall: There were acute and convalescent COVID-19 samples, and they came from the United States, Italy and Spain. T cells, B-cell-depleted T cells, or PBMCs supplied cDNA or gDNA.

Input material: peripheral blood. The clonotype originates from a human donor in a cohort sampled during active COVID-19. The V and J genes are TRBV20-1 and TRBJ2-3; TRBD2 matches 7 bases. CDR3 amino acids: CSASGGGGSDTQYF. In nucleotides, the CDR3 is TGCAGTGCAAGTGGCGGGGGTGGGTCAGATACGCAGTATTTT.